A selection of T cell receptor beta chains follows, all from one sample in a study of T cells expressing NK-cell markers. TCRdb derives one entry per CDR3 protein from the 5' RACE reads, leaving out DNA. The sample table sets out 400,000 to 550,000 distinct CDR3 sequences. The sequencing sample was made of blood T cells: a sorted CD56 or NKG2C T cell subset, CD4+ or CD8+ T cells, or bulk PBMC T cells (not recorded which). The receptors here all came from a woman between 18 and 70 years old in good health. CDR3s include the opening cysteine and the closing phenylalanine or tryptophan.

v_call	j_call	cdr3_aa
TRBV25-1	TRBJ1-1	CASSYRRGSTEAFF
TRBV12-3/TRBV12-4	TRBJ2-2	CASSLTGRVTGELFF
TRBV9	TRBJ2-7	CASSVEGSSYEQYF
TRBV7-9	TRBJ2-6	CASSPQTGSDVLTF
TRBV21-1	TRBJ1-6	CASSKRWNSPLHF
TRBV18	TRBJ2-1	CASSPDVSSYNEQFF
TRBV4-1	TRBJ2-5	CASSSRDRKETQYF
TRBV20-1	TRBJ2-7	CSARPYRVAAEQYF
TRBV24-1	TRBJ2-1	CATRAGAYNEQFF
TRBV29-1	TRBJ2-7	CSVDEGGGNYEQYF
TRBV20-1	TRBJ2-1	CSATKRDPYNEQFF
TRBV4-2	TRBJ2-1	CASSQENSFRDEQFF
TRBV12-3/TRBV12-4	TRBJ1-2	CASSLGFGSRGAGYTF
TRBV28	TRBJ2-7	CASSLLGQGSYEQYF
TRBV29-1	TRBJ2-7	CSVEAGGPPYEQYF
TRBV7-2	TRBJ1-6	CASSSGQGQNSPLHF
TRBV2	TRBJ2-2	CASSVAAGQELFF
TRBV29-1	TRBJ1-1	CSVGKRSGAKAEAFF
TRBV3-1	TRBJ2-1	CASSRRNNEQFF
TRBV9	TRBJ2-7	CASGRGYEQYF
TRBV29-1	TRBJ2-7	CSGVTSGNSYEQYF
TRBV14	TRBJ1-2	CASSQDGRANYGYTF
TRBV7-3	TRBJ2-3	CASSFEGLATDTQYF
TRBV7-2	TRBJ2-3	CASSSSGFTDTQYF
TRBV10-3	TRBJ2-5	CAISEPTSMVTQYF
TRBV6-2/TRBV6-3	TRBJ2-3	CASSSSGNMNTQYF
TRBV27	TRBJ2-1	CASSSTSGRGGEQFF
TRBV18	TRBJ1-1	CASSPMRVAEAFF
TRBV6-5	TRBJ1-1	CASSYSKGAYEAFF
TRBV6-2/TRBV6-3	TRBJ2-1	CASSLHRDRSYNEQFF
TRBV7-2	TRBJ2-5	CASRIQTSGETQYF
TRBV25-1	TRBJ1-3	CASSESEGVPRNTIYF
TRBV28	TRBJ2-2	CASSTPGAGTGELFF
TRBV12-3/TRBV12-4	TRBJ2-1	CASSSGRLAGSYNEQFF
TRBV19	TRBJ2-7	CASSQGPAEQYF
TRBV11-1	TRBJ2-3	CASSAGQGASDTQYF
TRBV20-1	TRBJ2-7	CSAPTRHQLYEQYF
TRBV3-1	TRBJ2-5	CASSQVGTGVQETQYF
TRBV6-2/TRBV6-3	TRBJ2-1	CASSLQPGNEQFF
TRBV5-6	TRBJ1-1	CASSFWRDFLNTEAFF
TRBV12-3/TRBV12-4	TRBJ2-1	CASSLQRGYNEQFF
TRBV7-2	TRBJ1-1	CASSLGTGKAFF
TRBV7-6	TRBJ2-2	CASSQTRDKNTGELFF
TRBV20-1	TRBJ2-3	CSALLGPRGPDTQYF
TRBV5-1	TRBJ2-3	CATRIHSSTDTQYF
TRBV24-1	TRBJ2-3	CATSDPSPGDTDTQYF
TRBV29-1	TRBJ1-3	CSAGPLGNTIYF
TRBV29-1	TRBJ2-7	CSVESGELAGTYEQYF
TRBV25-1	TRBJ2-6	CASSDPGVLTF
TRBV5-1	TRBJ2-5	CASSLVLMEAQYF
TRBV12-3/TRBV12-4	TRBJ2-5	CASRQGQETQYF
TRBV28	TRBJ2-7	CASSPTLYTSYEQYF
TRBV5-4	TRBJ2-5	CASSLSGLGQETQYF
TRBV11-2	TRBJ2-1	CASTLGGGSGSSYNEQFF
TRBV6-5	TRBJ1-2	CASSYDGIYGYTF
TRBV27	TRBJ2-1	CASSSVMGQGINEQFF
TRBV12-3/TRBV12-4	TRBJ1-1	CASSPGGNTEAFF